The 18 T cell receptor beta chains given below trace back to one sample, sequenced in a study of blood T cell repertoires in COVID-19. This table comes from immunoSEQ multiplex PCR, and its TCRdb copy is limited to in-frame clones, with some not included. The sample includes 150,000 to 200,000 clones, more than 75% of them seen just once. Sequencing was done on a sample of peripheral blood. These receptors all come from a human donor in a cohort sampled during active COVID-19.

The chain employs TRBV18 and TRBJ2-7; TRBD2 is a possible D gene (5 bases). Germline CDR1 KGHSH, CDR2 LQKENI. The CDR3 is made up of 13 amino acids. V was clipped by 5 bases and J by 6 bases, with 14 bases between them. CDR3 DNA sequence: TGTGCCAGCTCAGAAAATGAGGGCGGCGAGCAGTACTTC. As protein: CASSENEGGEQYF.

This chain joins TRBV29-1 and TRBJ2-1; 10 bases match TRBD2. Per the germline V gene, CDR1 is SQVTM and CDR2 is ANQGSEA. This CDR3 comprises 14 residues. The V gene end was trimmed by 5 bases and the J gene end by 9 bases; junction bases not matched to a gene: 10. DNA of the CDR3: TGCAGCGTTACTCAACTAGCGGGGTCGGGTGAGCAGTTCTTC. Protein product: CSVTQLAGSGEQFF.

The chain has TRBV29-1 and TRBJ1-1; D unresolved. CDR1 and CDR2 (germline): SQVTM, ANQGSEA. CDR3 length: 12 amino acids. Trimming cost V 3 bases and J 1 base, with 6 bases left between them. Written as DNA, the CDR3 is TGCAGCGTTGATAGCAAGAACACTGAAGCTTTCTTT. It is translated as CSVDSKNTEAFF.

The chain recombines TRBV29-1 with TRBJ2-5, with TRBD1 matching over 10 bases. This CDR3 region has 14 residues. V was pared by 6 bases and J by 4 bases, with 8 bases of the junction left unmatched. Germline assignment: CDR1 SQVTM and CDR2 ANQGSEA. The CDR3 nucleotides read TGCAGCGTATCGACAGGGGGCGGGCGAGAGACCCAGTACTTC. It encodes CSVSTGGGRETQYF.

The rearrangement uses TRBV5-3 and TRBJ2-5, with 8 bases aligning to TRBD2. TRBV5-3 is noted as an ORF with a role that remains uncertain. This CDR3 has 16 residues. V shed 5 bases and J 2 bases; nucleotides not matched to a gene: 11. The CDR3 loop is CARRAEGRGEQETQYF. The DNA of the CDR3 is TGTGCCAGAAGGGCAGAGGGGCGGGGGGAACAAGAGACCCAGTACTTC.

The V and J genes are TRBV2 and TRBJ1-6; the match to TRBD1 covers 10 bases. The CDR3 consists of 16 residues. Per the germline V gene, CDR1 is SNHLY and CDR2 is FYNNEI. The V segment lost 4 bases and the J segment 7 bases; nucleotides outside the gene matches: 7. CDR3 residues: CASSALGQGNNSPLHF. CDR3 coding DNA: TGTGCCAGCAGTGCCCTGGGACAGGGGAACAATTCACCCCTCCACTTT.

The chain recombines TRBV23-1 with TRBJ2-1, with 8 nucleotides matching TRBD1. TRBV23-1 counts as an open reading frame of uncertain function. The V and J ends lost 6 bases and 7 bases, in that order; junction bases with no gene match: 11. The CDR3 runs 15 residues. CDR3 region: CASRLDRGFFNEQFF. For the CDR3, the DNA is TGCGCCAGCAGGCTAGACAGGGGCTTTTTTAATGAGCAGTTCTTC.

This chain joins TRBV4-3 and TRBJ2-1; 11 bases fit TRBD2. V gave up 1 base and J gave up 3 bases; unmatched junction bases: 2. The CDR3 spans 16 residues. The germline V gene has CDR1 LGHNA and CDR2 YSLEER. Here the CDR3 DNA reads TGCGCCAGCAGCCAAGCCCTAGCGGGGGGCTACAATGAGCAGTTCTTC. The encoded protein is CASSQALAGGYNEQFF.

The rearrangement joins TRBV5-4 to TRBJ1-4, with 8 bases matching TRBD1. Germline CDR1 and CDR2: SGHNT and YYREEE (reference sequence). Unmatched junction bases numbered 3, after V lost 2 bases and J lost 6 bases. This CDR3 is 14 amino acids long. This CDR3 reads CASSLQGGHEKLFF. CDR3 coding DNA: TGTGCCAGCAGCTTACAGGGGGGACATGAAAAACTGTTTTTT.

CDR3: CASSFWAQRGDGELFF. DNA for the CDR3: TGTGCCAGCAGCTTCTGGGCCCAGCGGGGGGACGGGGAGCTGTTTTTT. The J gene is TRBJ2-2, the V gene TRBV11-2; TRBD2 aligns across 9 bases. The CDR3 is 16 amino acids. The germline V gene has CDR1 SGHAT and CDR2 FQNNGV. V shed 3 bases and J 7 bases; nucleotides not matched to a gene: 9. The full variable domain, completed using reference TRBV11-2 and TRBJ2-2, is EAGVAQSPRYKIIEKRQSVAFWCNPISGHATLYWYQQILGQGPKLLIQFQNNGVVDDSQLPKDRFSAERLKGVDSTLKIQPAKLEDSAVYLCASSFWAQRGDGELFFGEGSRLTVL.

The count of this clone is one. The J gene is TRBJ2-7, the V gene TRBV6-6; D is unresolved. Between the trimmed V and J ends, which lost 5 bases and 2 bases, there was a span of 4 bases. The CDR3 covers 11 residues. Looked up from germline, CDR1 is MNHNY and CDR2 is SVGAGI (reference sequence). The CDR3 nucleotides read TGTGCCAGCAGTGTCACCTACGAGCAGTACTTC. Translated, it gives CASSVTYEQYF.

This sequence joins TRBV6-5 and TRBJ2-2; the match to TRBD2 covers 8 bases. In germline, CDR1 is MNHEY, CDR2 SVGAGI. With V trimmed by 4 bases and J by 3 bases, 4 bases remained unmatched. The CDR3 runs 15 residues. The CDR3: CASSFGRVHTGELFF. CDR3 coding DNA: TGTGCCAGCAGTTTCGGGAGGGTCCACACCGGGGAGCTGTTTTTT.

V gene TRBV5-1 combines with J gene TRBJ1-6; D uncertain. Germline CDR1 is SGHRS and CDR2 is YFSETQ. V was cut by 0 bases and J by 0 bases, with 10 bases left in between. The CDR3 length is 17 residues. CDR3 protein: CASSLGILSSYNSPLHF. CDR3 sequence (DNA): TGCGCCAGCAGCTTGGGTATCCTGAGCTCCTATAATTCACCCCTCCACTTT.

The chain links TRBV19 to TRBJ2-7; TRBD1 is a possible D gene (5 bases). The V end lost 6 bases, the J end lost 1 base, and 13 bases lay between the germline ends. CDR3 size: 14 residues. Per germline, CDR1 LNHDA and CDR2 SQIVND (reference sequence). The CDR3 bases are TGTGCCAGTAGCCTAAACCAGGGATCCTACGAGCAGTACTTC. Amino acids: CASSLNQGSYEQYF. The full variable domain, with the rest looked up from reference TRBV19 and TRBJ2-7, is DGGITQSPKYLFRKEGQNVTLSCEQNLNHDAMYWYRQDPGQGLRLIYYSQIVNDFQKGDIAEGYSVSREKKESFPLTVTSAQKNPTAFYLCASSLNQGSYEQYFGPGTRLTVT.

The rearrangement uses TRBV7-6 and TRBJ2-3, with D tentatively TRBD2 (6 bases). Per the germline V gene, CDR1 is SGHVS and CDR2 is FNYEAQ. CDR3 length: 15 residues. Trimming pared 5 bases from V and 2 bases from J, leaving 14 bases between. The CDR3 loop is CASSLGLRNTDTQYF. In DNA, the CDR3 is TGTGCCAGCAGCCTGGGACTTCGAAACACAGATACGCAGTATTTT.

Only a few counts were recorded for this clone. The chain carries TRBV5-4 and TRBJ2-5, with 12 bases that match TRBD2. From germline, CDR1 is SGHNT and CDR2 YYREEE (reference sequence). The trim removed 4 bases at V and 3 bases at J, leaving 4 bases unmatched. The CDR3 totals 15 residues. This chain's CDR3 is CASSLRTSGEETQYF. The CDR3 coding sequence is TGTGCCAGCAGCCTCCGGACTAGCGGGGAAGAGACCCAGTACTTC.

The gene calls are TRBV7-2 and TRBJ2-3; 8 bases line up with TRBD2. Trimming took 1 base from V and 2 from J; bases not matched to a gene: 2. Germline V CDR1 and CDR2: SGHTA, FQGNSA. The CDR3 is 15 amino acids. CDR3 nucleotides: TGTGCCAGCAGCTTAGTAGCGGGACCCACAGATACGCAGTATTTT. This codes for CASSLVAGPTDTQYF.

V is TRBV27 and J is TRBJ1-1, with D possibly TRBD1 on 5 matching bases. Germline CDR1 reads MNHEY; CDR2 reads SMNVEV (reference sequence). This CDR3 has 11 residues. The V and J ends lost 5 bases and 11 bases respectively, with 12 bases between them. The chain's CDR3 is CASSGARVAFF. The CDR3 DNA sequence: TGTGCCAGCAGTGGGGCCAGAGTTGCTTTCTTT.